These T cell receptor beta chains were read from a single sample in a study of beta chain features in type 1 diabetes. Some clones are missing from TCRdb's copy, which holds only in-frame ones; the method was immunoSEQ multiplex PCR. This table holds approximately 380,000 clones, less than 15% found once. The sample consisted of naive CD4+ T cells from blood. These receptor sequences come from a woman between 18 and 30 years old in good health. The CDR3 runs from the conserved cysteine through the conserved F or W. D genes are given only for firm matches.

j_call: TRBJ1-5; d_call: TRBD1; v_call: TRBV28; cdr3_aa: CASIGTGAYSNQPQHF
j_call: TRBJ1-1; d_call: NA; v_call: TRBV18; cdr3_aa: CASSVFGRGNTEAFF
j_call: TRBJ1-4; d_call: NA; v_call: TRBV30; cdr3_aa: CAWSWSREKLFF
j_call: TRBJ2-5; d_call: NA; v_call: TRBV18; cdr3_aa: CASSPLGFQETQYF
j_call: TRBJ2-1; d_call: NA; v_call: TRBV7-9; cdr3_aa: CASSLMSAAFEEQFF
j_call: TRBJ2-1; d_call: NA; v_call: TRBV9; cdr3_aa: CASSVGGEQFF
j_call: TRBJ2-5; d_call: TRBD2; v_call: TRBV5-4; cdr3_aa: CASSETSGVQETQYF
j_call: TRBJ2-7; d_call: NA; v_call: TRBV28; cdr3_aa: CASSLVAYEQYF
j_call: TRBJ2-1; d_call: NA; v_call: TRBV23-1; cdr3_aa: CASSRQRVRSSYNEQFF
j_call: TRBJ1-5; d_call: TRBD1; v_call: TRBV27; cdr3_aa: CASSGQGNQPQHF
j_call: TRBJ2-1; d_call: NA; v_call: TRBV13; cdr3_aa: CASSLGGSSYNEQFF
j_call: TRBJ2-2; d_call: NA; v_call: TRBV5-4; cdr3_aa: CASSLVSTGELFF
j_call: TRBJ2-7; d_call: TRBD2; v_call: TRBV29-1; cdr3_aa: CSVPLAGEGYEQYF
j_call: TRBJ1-1; d_call: NA; v_call: TRBV30; cdr3_aa: CALESLAEMNTEAFF
j_call: TRBJ2-3; d_call: NA; v_call: TRBV7-9; cdr3_aa: CASSWPRSGVWTDTQYF
j_call: TRBJ2-5; d_call: TRBD1; v_call: TRBV5-1; cdr3_aa: CASSQQGTLETQYF
j_call: TRBJ2-4; d_call: TRBD1; v_call: TRBV30; cdr3_aa: CAWRGTGGWGIQYF
j_call: TRBJ2-3; d_call: TRBD1; v_call: TRBV7-9; cdr3_aa: CASSRDRATDTQYF
j_call: TRBJ1-5; d_call: TRBD1; v_call: TRBV28; cdr3_aa: CASNPGQIWSNQPQHF
j_call: TRBJ2-3; d_call: TRBD1; v_call: TRBV15; cdr3_aa: CATSRVTGSTDTQYF
j_call: TRBJ2-3; d_call: TRBD2; v_call: TRBV28; cdr3_aa: CASSLAGGITDTQYF
j_call: TRBJ2-3; d_call: NA; v_call: TRBV28; cdr3_aa: CASSLYGDGTDTQYF
j_call: TRBJ2-2; d_call: NA; v_call: TRBV29-1; cdr3_aa: CSVELSSRRSGELFF
j_call: TRBJ2-5; d_call: NA; v_call: TRBV10-3; cdr3_aa: CAISERLEETQYF